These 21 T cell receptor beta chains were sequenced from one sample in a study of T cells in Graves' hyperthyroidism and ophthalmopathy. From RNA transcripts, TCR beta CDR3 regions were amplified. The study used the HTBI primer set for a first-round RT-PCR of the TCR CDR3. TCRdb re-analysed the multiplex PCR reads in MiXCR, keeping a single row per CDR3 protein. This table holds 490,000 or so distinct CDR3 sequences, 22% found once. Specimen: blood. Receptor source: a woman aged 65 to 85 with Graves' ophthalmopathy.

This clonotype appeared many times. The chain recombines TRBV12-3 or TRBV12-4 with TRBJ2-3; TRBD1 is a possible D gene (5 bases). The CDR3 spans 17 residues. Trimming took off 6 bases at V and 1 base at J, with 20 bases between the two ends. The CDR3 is CASSKDTLGVGTDTQYF. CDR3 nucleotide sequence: TGTGCCAGCAGCAAAGATACCCTAGGGGTTGGCACAGATACGCAGTATTTT.

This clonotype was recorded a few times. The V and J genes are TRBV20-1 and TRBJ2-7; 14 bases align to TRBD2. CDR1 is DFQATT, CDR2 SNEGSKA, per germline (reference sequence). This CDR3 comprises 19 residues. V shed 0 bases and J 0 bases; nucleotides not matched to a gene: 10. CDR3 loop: CSARDYATSGRGHSYEQYF. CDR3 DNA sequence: TGCAGTGCTAGAGATTATGCGACTAGCGGGAGGGGGCACTCCTACGAGCAGTACTTC.

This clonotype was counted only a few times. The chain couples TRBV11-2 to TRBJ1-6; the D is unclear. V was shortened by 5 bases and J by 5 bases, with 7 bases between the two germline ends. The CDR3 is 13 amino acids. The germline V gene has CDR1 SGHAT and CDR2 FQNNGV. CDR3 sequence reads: CASSPGHNSPLHF. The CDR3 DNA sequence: TGTGCCAGCAGCCCCGGACATAATTCACCCCTCCACTTT.

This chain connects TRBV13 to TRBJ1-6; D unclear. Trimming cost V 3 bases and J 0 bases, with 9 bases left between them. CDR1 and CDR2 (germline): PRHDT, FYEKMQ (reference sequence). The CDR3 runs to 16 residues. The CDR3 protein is CASSLRLSSYNSPLHF. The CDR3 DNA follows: TGTGCCAGCAGCTTGCGGTTGAGCTCCTATAATTCACCCCTCCACTTT.

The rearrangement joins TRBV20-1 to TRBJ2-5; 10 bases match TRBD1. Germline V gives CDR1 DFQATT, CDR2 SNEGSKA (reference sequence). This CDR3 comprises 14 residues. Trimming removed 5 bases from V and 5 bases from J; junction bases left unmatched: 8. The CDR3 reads CSAFRTGGGETQYF. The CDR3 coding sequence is TGCAGTGCTTTCCGGACAGGGGGTGGGGAGACCCAGTACTTC.

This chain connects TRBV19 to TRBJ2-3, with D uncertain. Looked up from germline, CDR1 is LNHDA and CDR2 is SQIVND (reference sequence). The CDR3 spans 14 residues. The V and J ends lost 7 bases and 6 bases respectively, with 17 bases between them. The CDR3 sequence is CASNPDLGGDTQYF. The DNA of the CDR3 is TGTGCCAGTAACCCCGACCTGGGCGGCGATACGCAGTATTTT.

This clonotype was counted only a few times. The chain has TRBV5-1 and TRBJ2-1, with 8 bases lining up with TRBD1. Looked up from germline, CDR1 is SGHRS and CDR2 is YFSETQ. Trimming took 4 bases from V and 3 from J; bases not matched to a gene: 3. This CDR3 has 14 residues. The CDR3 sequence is CASSGGQGYNEQFF. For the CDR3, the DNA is TGCGCCAGCAGCGGAGGACAGGGCTACAATGAGCAGTTCTTC.

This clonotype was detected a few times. The CDR3 here is CASSLRVIQGNQPQHF. The CDR3 region has the DNA TGTGCCAGCAGCCTCCGGGTTATACAGGGGAATCAGCCCCAGCATTTT. The V call is TRBV28, the J call TRBJ1-5; 7 bases map to TRBD1. The CDR3 is 16 amino acids. CDR1 and CDR2 (germline): MDHEN, SYDVKM. J was trimmed by 4 bases and V by 6 bases; bases with no gene match: 12.

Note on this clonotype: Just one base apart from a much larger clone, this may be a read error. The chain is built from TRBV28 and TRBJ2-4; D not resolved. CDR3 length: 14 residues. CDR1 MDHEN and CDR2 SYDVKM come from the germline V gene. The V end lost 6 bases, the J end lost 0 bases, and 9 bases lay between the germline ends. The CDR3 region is CASSNSPAKNIQYF. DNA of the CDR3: TGTGCCAGCAGCAATTCACCAGCCAAAAACATTCAGTACTTC.

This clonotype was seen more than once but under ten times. The chain's CDR3 is CASSASGWVIGGYTF. In nucleotides, the CDR3 is TGTGCCAGCAGCGCCTCAGGGTGGGTCATTGGTGGCTACACCTTC. The chain carries TRBV9 and TRBJ1-2, with a weak D call TRBD1 (5 bases). V lost 3 bases to trimming and J lost 7 bases, with 19 bases between them. Germline CDR1 SGDLS, CDR2 YYNGEE. The CDR3 is 15 amino acids. The whole variable domain, filled in from reference TRBV9 and TRBJ1-2, reads DSGVTQTPKHLITATGQRVTLRCSPRSGDLSVYWYQQSLDQGLQFLIQYYNGEERAKGNILERFSAQQFPDLHSELNLSSLELGDSALYFCASSASGWVIGGYTFGSGTRLTVV.

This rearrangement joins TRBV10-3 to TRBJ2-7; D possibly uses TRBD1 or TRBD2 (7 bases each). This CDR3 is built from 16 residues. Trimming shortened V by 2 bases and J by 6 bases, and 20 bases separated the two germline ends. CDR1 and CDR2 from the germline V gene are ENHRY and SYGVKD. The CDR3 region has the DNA TGTGCCATCAGTGAGAGACAGGGCGTGTCGGGGGGCGAGCAGTACTTC. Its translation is CAISERQGVSGGEQYF.

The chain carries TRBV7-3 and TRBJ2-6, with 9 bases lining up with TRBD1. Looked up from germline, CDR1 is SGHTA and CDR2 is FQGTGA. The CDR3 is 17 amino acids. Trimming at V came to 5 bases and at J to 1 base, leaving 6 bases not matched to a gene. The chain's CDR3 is CASSNRDRVSGANVLTF. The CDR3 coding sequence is TGTGCCAGCAGCAACCGGGACAGGGTTTCTGGGGCCAACGTCCTGACTTTC.

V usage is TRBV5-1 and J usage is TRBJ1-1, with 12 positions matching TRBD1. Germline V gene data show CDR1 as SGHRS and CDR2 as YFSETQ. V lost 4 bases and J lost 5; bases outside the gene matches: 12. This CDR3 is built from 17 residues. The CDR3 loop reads CASSPKGQGAGGTEAFF. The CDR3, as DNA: TGCGCCAGCAGCCCTAAGGGACAGGGGGCAGGAGGTACTGAAGCTTTCTTT.

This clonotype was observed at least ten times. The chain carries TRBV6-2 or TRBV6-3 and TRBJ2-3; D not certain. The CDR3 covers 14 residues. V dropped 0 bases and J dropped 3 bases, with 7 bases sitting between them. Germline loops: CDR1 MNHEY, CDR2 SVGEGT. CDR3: CASSYSRLTDTQYF. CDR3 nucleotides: TGTGCCAGCAGTTACTCGCGCTTGACAGATACGCAGTATTTT.

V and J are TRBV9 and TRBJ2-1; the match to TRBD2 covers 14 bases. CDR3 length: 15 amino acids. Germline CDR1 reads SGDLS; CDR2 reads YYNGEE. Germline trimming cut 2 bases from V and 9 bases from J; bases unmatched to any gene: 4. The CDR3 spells CASSVGLAGDLEQFF. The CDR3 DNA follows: TGTGCCAGCAGCGTGGGACTAGCGGGAGATCTTGAGCAGTTCTTC.

CDR3 sequence (DNA): TGTGCCAGCAGTTTCCAAGGGGAGCAGTACTTC. Translation: CASSFQGEQYF. The chain links TRBV6-9 to TRBJ2-7, with D unresolved. The CDR3 runs to 11 residues. In germline, CDR1 is MNHGY, CDR2 SVAAGI. The V gene lost 4 bases and the J gene lost 7 bases, with 8 bases spanning the gap.

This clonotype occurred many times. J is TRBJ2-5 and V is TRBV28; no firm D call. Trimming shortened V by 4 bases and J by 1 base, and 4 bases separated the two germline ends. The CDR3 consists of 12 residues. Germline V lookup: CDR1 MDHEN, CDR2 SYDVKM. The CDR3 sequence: CASSSFQETQYF. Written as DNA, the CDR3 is TGTGCCAGCAGTTCTTTCCAAGAGACCCAGTACTTC.

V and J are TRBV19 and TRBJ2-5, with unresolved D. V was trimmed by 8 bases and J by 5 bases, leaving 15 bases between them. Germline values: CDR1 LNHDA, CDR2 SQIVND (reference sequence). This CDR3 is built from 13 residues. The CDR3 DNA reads TGTGCCAGTCGCTCTGGGGTAACGGAGACCCAGTACTTC. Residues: CASRSGVTETQYF. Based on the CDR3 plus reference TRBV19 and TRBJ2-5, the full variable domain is DGGITQSPKYLFRKEGQNVTLSCEQNLNHDAMYWYRQDPGQGLRLIYYSQIVNDFQKGDIAEGYSVSREKKESFPLTVTSAQKNPTAFYLCASRSGVTETQYFGPGTRLLVL.

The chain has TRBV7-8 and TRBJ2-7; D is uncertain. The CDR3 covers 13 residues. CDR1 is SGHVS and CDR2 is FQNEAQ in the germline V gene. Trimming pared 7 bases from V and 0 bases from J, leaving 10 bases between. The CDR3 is CASTWGSSYEQYF. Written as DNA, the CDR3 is TGTGCCAGCACCTGGGGTAGCTCCTACGAGCAGTACTTC. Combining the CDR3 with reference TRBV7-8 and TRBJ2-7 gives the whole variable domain GAGVSQSPRYKVAKRGQDVALRCDPISGHVSLFWYQQALGQGPEFLTYFQNEAQLDKSGLPSDRFFAERPEGSVSTLKIQRTQQEDSAVYLCASTWGSSYEQYFGPGTRLTVT.

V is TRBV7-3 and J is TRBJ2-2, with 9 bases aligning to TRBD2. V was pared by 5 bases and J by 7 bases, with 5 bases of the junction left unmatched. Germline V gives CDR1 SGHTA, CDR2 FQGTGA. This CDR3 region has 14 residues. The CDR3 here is CASSRGLAGGELFF. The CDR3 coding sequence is TGTGCCAGCAGCCGGGGACTAGCAGGCGGGGAGCTGTTTTTT.

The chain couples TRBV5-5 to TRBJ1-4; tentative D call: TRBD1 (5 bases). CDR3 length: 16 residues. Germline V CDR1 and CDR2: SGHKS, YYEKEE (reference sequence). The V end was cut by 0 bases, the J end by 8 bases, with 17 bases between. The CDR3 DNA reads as TGTGCCAGCAGCTTGGAGTGGGACGGAGGAGGGGAAAAACTGTTTTTT. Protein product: CASSLEWDGGGEKLFF.